Detailed here is one T cell receptor beta chain. This receptor's antigen is unknown. Sequence at one end of the junction differs from germline and may be a read error. CDR1 and CDR2, per the germline V gene (reference sequence), are LNHNV and YYDKDF. There are 14 amino acids in the CDR3, from cysteine to phenylalanine inclusive. Only CDR3 DNA is held: 42 bases, read in frame from base 1. The sample comes from a study of T cells in Graves' hyperthyroidism and ophthalmopathy (dated by TCRdb to between 2018 and 2021). Background for the entire study: Peripheral blood was sampled at the time of initial diagnosis, prior to any treatment. To identify distinguishing TCR V-J signatures, a discovery cohort of some 100 patients was used, comprising 43 with Graves' ophthalmopathy and around 57 with stable Graves' hyperthyroidism. Prospective prediction of ophthalmopathy was tested in an independent validation cohort of fewer than 20 hyperthyroidism patients and 17 patients who later progressed to ophthalmopathy. The roughly 94 discovery patients were randomly split 7:3 into training and test sets. In addition, the study compared T-cell repertoires in thyroid tissue and in blood from five or six Graves' hyperthyroidism patients. After sampling, hyperthyroidism patients received methimazole starting at 30 mg daily, and ophthalmopathy patients received high-dose intravenous methylprednisolone. According to the paper, TCR Vbeta CDR3 sequencing was carried out on about 140 peripheral blood samples, which came from around 43 ophthalmopathy, 75 to 80 hyperthyroidism and some 17 progressor patients.

TCR beta CDR3 regions were amplified from RNA transcripts. The first round of RT-PCR for the TCR CDR3 was performed with the HTBI primer set and the Qiagen OneStep RT-PCR kit. Libraries were constructed in a second round of multiplex PCR, after which size selection and purification were carried out. The libraries were sequenced on an Illumina HiSeq2000 using paired-end 100 bp reads. In the source study's methods: SOAPnuke was used to process the raw data, removing reads that contained adapters or uncalled bases, had a mean Phred below 15, or lacked an exact match to the constant primer or identifier. COPE v1.2.5 was used to merge high-quality paired reads, and clonotypes were defined as unique nucleotide sequences. Clonotypes were aligned to IMGT TRBV, TRBD and TRBJ reference segments using MiTCR v1.1. Analysis was restricted to V-J combinations with a frequency above 0.0001, which covered 99.2% of repertoires. The TCS score was defined as the ratio of F50 (clonal expansion) to E x V (chaos), calculated using BLOSUM62-based TCRdist between CDR3 peptides within each V-J. Welch's t-statistics and random forest reduced around 520 V-J features to 13, which were used in a naive Bayes classifier (R e1071). The public sequencing data were trimmed at Q25 with fastp and processed into clonotypes with MiXCR by TCRdb, which kept only in-frame beta chains. Each entry is one CDR3 protein sequence, shown with its most common DNA and genes. TCRdb, rather than the study authors, made the V and J calls. In all, the sample holds about 400,000 distinct CDR3 sequences, and about 15% of those were seen once. The ten top clones hold roughly 21% of the sample.

Points the paper makes about the study in general: In cross-validation, a model built on a 13 V-J signature told ophthalmopathy apart from stable hyperthyroidism with approximately 90% sensitivity and roughly 81% specificity, and in testing the same model reached 80%/75%. In validation, the model predicted progression to ophthalmopathy with approximately 69% sensitivity and about 73% specificity, a median of 6.5 months before onset. Blood samples also contained most of the expanded thyroid clonotypes (frequency above 0.001), which suggests that blood repertoires may reflect thyroid immune responses. Sample size was not statistically predetermined, and investigators were not blinded to group allocation.

Ophthalmopathy patients had moderately to severely active disease, Clinical Activity Score of at least 3, NOSPECS grade of at least 4, and duration under 3 months. Patients with uncontrolled infections, other autoimmune diseases, pregnancy or lactation were excluded. Diagnoses were based on clinical symptoms, serum thyroxine and TRAb, thyroid ultrasound and orbital computed tomography. PBMCs were separated from roughly 10 ml of fresh peripheral blood using Ficoll-Paque density gradient centrifugation. Trizol reagent was used to extract total RNA, and RNA quality was then checked on an Agilent 2100 Bioanalyzer.

The receptor comes from a woman in her 30s with Graves' ophthalmopathy. The receptor chain draws on TRBV15 and TRBJ2-5; the D segment could be TRBD2, given 6 matching bases. The sequencing input was blood. The nucleotide sequence reads as follows: TGTGCCGCCAGCAGCGGGCAGAACCAAGAGACCCAGTACTTC. Its coded protein is CAASSGQNQETQYF.